Below, one T cell receptor beta chain is given with its context. This receptor's antigen is unknown. No per-base quality is available; no much larger clone lies one base away. These data come from a study of shared clonotypes between healthy human individuals (dated by TCRdb to between 2020 and 2021). Broadly, across the study: A couple of women and a few men aged 18 to 49 years were included in the cohort. Per donor, three plates each were used for CD4 naive and CD4 memory, two for CD8 naive, and one for CD8 memory. To estimate repertoire size and how much clonotypes are shared between individuals, the study performed deep sequencing of blood TCR repertoires from 4 to 6 healthy adults. To increase sequencing depth and limit assay-specific biases, different laboratories used diverse techniques to prepare libraries and sequence TCR repertoires. Per donor, leukapheresis produced somewhere between about 0.94 and 9 billion PBMCs.

Using the deep immunoSEQ assay, TCR CDR3 regions were amplified from genomic DNA by multiplex PCR. Extracted genomic DNA from each cell subset was distributed evenly across all wells of several immunoSEQ 96-well plates, and each plate was treated as a replicate. For sorted subsets, approximately 190 ng of genomic DNA, equivalent to some 33,000 T cell genomes, went into each replicate PCR. The purified libraries were quantified using a Qubit 3.0 fluorometer, sized with a Bioanalyzer 2100, and then quantified again using the KAPA Library Quantification kit. Every immunoSEQ 96-well plate was sequenced on a separate single-read 150-cycle Illumina NextSeq 550 flow cell. The study's own analysis went as follows. Because the immunoSEQ output included only junctional sequences and no quality scores, the filtering could not be the same as the filtering used for full-length reads. To assign V/J genes and CDR3, sequences were annotated using PyIR, a Python wrapper for IgBLAST v1.9, with IMGT germline references. Reads were removed for weak V/J assignments (E-value above 1e-6), missing CDR3, stop codons, out-of-frame junctions, or ambiguous translated residues. V3J clonotypes were defined by identical inferred V gene, J gene, and CDR3 amino acid sequence. Percentage overlap between repertoires was calculated by dividing the number of shared unique clonotypes by the size of the smaller repertoire. Three approaches were used to assess repertoire richness: RTK rarefaction, the Chao1 estimator, and Recon v2.1 estimates of unobserved clonotypes. For all TCRbeta clonotypes obtained by the gDNA method from a handful of donors, generation probabilities were computed with OLGA. TCRdb mirrors the immuneACCESS table, restricted to in-frame sequences. Some clones are absent from its copies; in checked studies, under half trace to an unresolved V gene, and the reason for the others is unknown. Clone size and V and J calls were adopted from that table, with D and trimming inferred from the DNA. The sample profile shows about 1.4 million clones; around 97% of them were found once. The ten largest account for approximately 1.2% of the sample.

The donors were healthy, HIV-negative adults who had no recently reported acute infections or vaccinations. Every donor was a Caucasian adult residing in Nashville, Tennessee, USA. CD4+ T cells were enriched by magnetic negative selection, after which naive cells were positively selected on CD45RA and the negative fraction was taken as the memory subset. Blood was collected by leukapheresis, and PBMCs were isolated by Ficoll-Histopaque density gradient centrifugation and then cryopreserved in liquid nitrogen vapor phase. Analytical flow cytometry was used to check the purity and quantity of every magnetically sorted T cell population. Genomic DNA was isolated from each sorted fraction and quantified by UV absorbance on a Nanodrop 2000c. Taken from cysteine to phenylalanine, the CDR3 has 12 residues. Only the CDR3 portion is preserved as DNA: 36 bases, with reading frame beginning at the first base. CDR1 and CDR2 are drawn from the germline V gene: SGHTS, YDEGEE. V is reduced by 5 bases and J by 4 bases, leaving a spacing of 10 bases between them.

General study outcomes and caveats: Estimated clonotype richness was generally larger for naive than for memory subsets. Because the study included only a small number of donors, the genetic and exposure-history diversity represented was limited. Compared with non-shared clonotypes, the clonotypes found in all four sorted-subset donors had higher generation probabilities. Only blood was sampled, and tissue TCR repertoires likely differ from those in blood. Even with the large sequencing depth, rarefaction of the sorted-subset datasets indicated that sequencing was incomplete. Pairwise subsampling indicated that sequencing depth was expected to affect the degree of clonotype sharing among donors. About 5% of naive CD4, 3.5% of naive CD8, roughly 2.4% of memory CD4, and 0.35% to 0.5% of memory CD8 clonotypes were shared across several donors.

The chain uses TRBV5-8 and TRBJ2-7; a tentative D call is TRBD1 (5 bases match). This sequence originates from a man aged 30 to 39 in good health. The material sequenced was naive CD4+ T cells sorted from blood. The meaning of the sample's cell subset or site label: CD45RA+ positively selected. The CDR3: CASRFRVYEQYF. The DNA sequence is given as TGTGCCAGCAGGTTCAGGGTTTACGAGCAGTACTTC. Outside the CDR3, residues come from the reference TRBV5-8 and TRBJ2-7 proteins, so the full variable domain is: EAGVTQSPTHLIKTRGQQATLRCSPISGHTSVYWYQQALGLGLQFLLWYDEGEERNRGNFPPRFSGRQFPNYSSELNVNALELEDSALYLCASRFRVYEQYFGPGTRLTVT.